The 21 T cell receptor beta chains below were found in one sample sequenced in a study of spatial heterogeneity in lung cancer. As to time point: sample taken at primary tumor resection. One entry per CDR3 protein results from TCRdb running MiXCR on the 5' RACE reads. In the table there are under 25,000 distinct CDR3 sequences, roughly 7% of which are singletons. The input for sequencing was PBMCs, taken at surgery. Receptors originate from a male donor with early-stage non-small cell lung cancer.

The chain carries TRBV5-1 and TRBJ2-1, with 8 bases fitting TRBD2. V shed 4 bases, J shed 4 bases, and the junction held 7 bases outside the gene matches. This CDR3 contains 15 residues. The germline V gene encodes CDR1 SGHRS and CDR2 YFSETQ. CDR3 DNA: TGCGCCAGCAGCCACCCGGGACTAGGGTACAATGAGCAGTTCTTC. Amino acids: CASSHPGLGYNEQFF.

CDR3 amino acids: CASSFRGRSNSPLHF. The CDR3 coding sequence is TGTGCCAGCAGCTTTAGGGGACGGTCTAATTCACCCCTCCACTTT. The J gene is TRBJ1-6, the V gene TRBV7-2; TRBD1 might be the D (5 bases). V shed 3 bases and J shed 6 bases, with 12 bases lying between them. Germline V gene sequence: CDR1 SGHTA, CDR2 FQGNSA. The CDR3 extends over 15 amino acids.

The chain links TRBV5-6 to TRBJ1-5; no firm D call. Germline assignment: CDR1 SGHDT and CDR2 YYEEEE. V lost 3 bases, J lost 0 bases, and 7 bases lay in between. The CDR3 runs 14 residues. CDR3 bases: TGTGCCAGCAGCTGGTTCGATAGCAATCAGCCCCAGCATTTT. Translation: CASSWFDSNQPQHF.

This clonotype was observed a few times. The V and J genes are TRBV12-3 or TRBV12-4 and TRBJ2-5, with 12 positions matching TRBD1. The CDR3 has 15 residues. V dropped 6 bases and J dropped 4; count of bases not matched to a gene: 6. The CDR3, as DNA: TGTGCCAGCAGGACCGGGACAGGGGGCGGAGAGACCCAGTACTTC. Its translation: CASRTGTGGGETQYF.

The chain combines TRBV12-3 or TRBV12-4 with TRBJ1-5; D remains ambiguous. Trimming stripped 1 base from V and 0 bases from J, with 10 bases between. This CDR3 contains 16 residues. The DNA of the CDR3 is TGTGCCAGCAGTTTAGACCAACTACATAGCAATCAGCCCCAGCATTTT. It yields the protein CASSLDQLHSNQPQHF.

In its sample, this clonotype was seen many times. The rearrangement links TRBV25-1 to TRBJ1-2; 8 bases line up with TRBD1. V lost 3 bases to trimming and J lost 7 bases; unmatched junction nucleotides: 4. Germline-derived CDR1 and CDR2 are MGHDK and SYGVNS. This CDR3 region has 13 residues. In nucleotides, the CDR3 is TGTGCCAGCAGTGAGACACAGGGGGGTGGCTACACCTTC. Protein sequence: CASSETQGGGYTF.

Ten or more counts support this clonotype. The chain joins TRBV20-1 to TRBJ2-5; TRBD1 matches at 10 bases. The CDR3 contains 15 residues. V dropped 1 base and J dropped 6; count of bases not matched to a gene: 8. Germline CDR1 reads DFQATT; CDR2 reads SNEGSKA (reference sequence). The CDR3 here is CSARGGTGAGKTQYF. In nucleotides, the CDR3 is TGCAGTGCTAGAGGGGGGACAGGGGCCGGGAAGACCCAGTACTTC.

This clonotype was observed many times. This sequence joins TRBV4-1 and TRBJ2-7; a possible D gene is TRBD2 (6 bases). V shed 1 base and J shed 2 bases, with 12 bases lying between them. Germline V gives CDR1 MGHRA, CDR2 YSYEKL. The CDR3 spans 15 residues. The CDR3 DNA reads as TGCGCCAGCAGCCAAGTACTAGCTGTTACCTACGAGCAGTACTTC. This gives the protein CASSQVLAVTYEQYF.

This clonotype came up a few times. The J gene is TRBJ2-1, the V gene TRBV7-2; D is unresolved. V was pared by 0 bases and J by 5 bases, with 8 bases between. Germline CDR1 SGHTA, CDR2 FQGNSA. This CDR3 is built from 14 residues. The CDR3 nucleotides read TGTGCCAGCAGCTTAGCCCAACGGGACAATGAGCAGTTCTTC. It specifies CASSLAQRDNEQFF.

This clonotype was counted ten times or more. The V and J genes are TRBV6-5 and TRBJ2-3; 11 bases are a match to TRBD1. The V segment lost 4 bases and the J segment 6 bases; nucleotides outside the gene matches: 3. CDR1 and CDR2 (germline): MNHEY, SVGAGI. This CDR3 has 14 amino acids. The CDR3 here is CASSSDRGRDTQYF. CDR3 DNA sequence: TGTGCCAGCAGTTCGGACAGGGGGCGTGATACGCAGTATTTT.

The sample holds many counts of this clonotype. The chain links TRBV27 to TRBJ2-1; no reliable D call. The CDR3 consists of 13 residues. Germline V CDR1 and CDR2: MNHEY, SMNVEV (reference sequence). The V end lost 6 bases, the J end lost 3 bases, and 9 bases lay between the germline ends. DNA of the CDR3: TGTGCCAGCAGCCCCCAAGTCTACAATGAGCAGTTCTTC. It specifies CASSPQVYNEQFF.

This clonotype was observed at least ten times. The CDR3 loop is CASSLRRTDRQETQYF. The CDR3 DNA reads TGTGCCAGCAGCTTGAGGAGGACCGACAGGCAAGAGACCCAGTACTTC. The rearrangement joins TRBV7-2 to TRBJ2-5; maybe TRBD1 (6 bases). The CDR3 is 16 residues long. CDR1 and CDR2 (germline): SGHTA, FQGNSA. V was clipped by 3 bases and J by 2 bases, with 16 bases between them.

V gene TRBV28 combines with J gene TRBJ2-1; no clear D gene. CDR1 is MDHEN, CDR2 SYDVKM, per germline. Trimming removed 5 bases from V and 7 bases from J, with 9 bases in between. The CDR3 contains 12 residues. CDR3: CASSQTRNEQFF. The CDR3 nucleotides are TGTGCCAGCAGTCAAACAAGGAATGAGCAGTTCTTC.

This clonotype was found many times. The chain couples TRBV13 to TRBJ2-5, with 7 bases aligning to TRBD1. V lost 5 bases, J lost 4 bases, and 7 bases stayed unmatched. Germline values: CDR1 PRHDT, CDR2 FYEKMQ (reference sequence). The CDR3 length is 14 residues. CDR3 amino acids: CASSPPGGRETQYF. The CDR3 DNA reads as TGTGCCAGCAGCCCCCCAGGGGGAAGAGAGACCCAGTACTTC.

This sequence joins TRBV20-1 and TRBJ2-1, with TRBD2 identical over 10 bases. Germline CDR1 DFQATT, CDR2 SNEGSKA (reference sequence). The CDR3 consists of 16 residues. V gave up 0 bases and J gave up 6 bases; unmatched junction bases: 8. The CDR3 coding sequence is TGCAGTGCTAGAGATGTTGGTAGCGGGGGGTCCAATGAGCAGTTCTTC. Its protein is CSARDVGSGGSNEQFF.

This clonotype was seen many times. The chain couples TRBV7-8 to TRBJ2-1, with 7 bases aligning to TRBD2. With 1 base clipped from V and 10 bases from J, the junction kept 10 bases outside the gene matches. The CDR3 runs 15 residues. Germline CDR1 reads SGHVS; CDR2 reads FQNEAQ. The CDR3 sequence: CASSLGREKVSEQFF. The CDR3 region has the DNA TGTGCCAGCAGCTTAGGGCGGGAGAAAGTATCCGAGCAGTTCTTC.

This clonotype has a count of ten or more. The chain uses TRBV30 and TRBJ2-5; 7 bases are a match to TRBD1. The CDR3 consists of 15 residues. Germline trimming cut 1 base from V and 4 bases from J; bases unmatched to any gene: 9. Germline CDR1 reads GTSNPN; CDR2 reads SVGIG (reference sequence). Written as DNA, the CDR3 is TGTGCCTGGAGTGCGTTGACAGGGAATAGAGAGACCCAGTACTTC. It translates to CAWSALTGNRETQYF.

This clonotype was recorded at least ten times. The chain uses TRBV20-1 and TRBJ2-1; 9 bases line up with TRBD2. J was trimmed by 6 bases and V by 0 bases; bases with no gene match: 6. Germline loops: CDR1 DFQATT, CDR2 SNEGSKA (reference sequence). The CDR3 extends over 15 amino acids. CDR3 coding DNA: TGCAGTGCTAGAGAAGTCGCGGGAGGGTTCAATGAGCAGTTCTTC. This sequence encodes CSAREVAGGFNEQFF.

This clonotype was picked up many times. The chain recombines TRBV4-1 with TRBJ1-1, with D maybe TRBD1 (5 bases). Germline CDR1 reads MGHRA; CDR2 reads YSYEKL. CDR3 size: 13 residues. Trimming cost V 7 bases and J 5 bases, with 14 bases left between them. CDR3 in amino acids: CASTLGEGTEAFF. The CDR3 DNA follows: TGCGCCAGCACGCTGGGGGAAGGAACTGAAGCTTTCTTT.

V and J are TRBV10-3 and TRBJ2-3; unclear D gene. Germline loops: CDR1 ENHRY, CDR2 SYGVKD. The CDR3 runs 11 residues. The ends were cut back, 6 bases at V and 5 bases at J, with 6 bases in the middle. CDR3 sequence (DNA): TGTGCCATCAGCGGCGAAGATACGCAGTATTTT. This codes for CAISGEDTQYF.

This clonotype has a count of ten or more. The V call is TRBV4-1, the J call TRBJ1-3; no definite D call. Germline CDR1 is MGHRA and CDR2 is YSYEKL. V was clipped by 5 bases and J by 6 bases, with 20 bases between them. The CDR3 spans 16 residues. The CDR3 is CASSYTTSARENTIYF. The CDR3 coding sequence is TGCGCCAGCAGCTATACTACTTCGGCGAGAGAAAACACCATATATTTT.